The rows below give T cell receptor beta chains drawn from one sample of a study of blood T cell repertoires in COVID-19. Data came from immunoSEQ multiplex PCR; TCRdb stores just in-frame clones and leaves some out. Here the sample spans 310,000 or so clones, more than 80% being singletons. Sequenced sample: peripheral blood. These receptor sequences come from a man younger than 35 who had recovered from COVID-19. Both conserved end residues are part of each CDR3. D genes are given only for firm matches. For some rows the clone size is stated as once, few or many, or as a class when expanded; others skip it.

TRBJ1-2	once	.	TRBV4-3	CASSQEVRGNYGYTF	TGCGCCAGCAGCCAAGAGGTCAGGGGTAACTATGGCTACACCTTC
TRBJ2-2	.	TRBD2	TRBV7-2	CASSVLAGAFTGELFF	TGTGCCAGCAGCGTACTAGCGGGGGCCTTCACCGGGGAGCTGTTTTTT
TRBJ1-3	.	.	TRBV30	CAWSVLGNTIYF	TGTGCCTGGAGTGTACTAGGAAACACCATATATTTT
TRBJ2-7	few	TRBD2	TRBV5-8	CASSRDYYEQYF	TGTGCCAGCAGCCGGGACTACTACGAGCAGTACTTC
TRBJ2-5	.	TRBD2	TRBV3-1/TRBV3-2	CASSQSREASGLGGETQYF	TGTGCCAGCAGCCAATCCCGGGAGGCTAGCGGTCTGGGGGGGGAGACCCAGTACTTC
TRBJ2-2	.	TRBD2	TRBV5-1	CASSPGLAGGNTGELFF	TGCGCCAGCAGCCCTGGACTAGCGGGAGGAAACACCGGGGAGCTGTTTTTT
TRBJ2-5	.	TRBD2	TRBV5-1	CASSRGQLAGGRETQYF	TGCGCCAGCAGCCGCGGGCAACTAGCGGGAGGCCGAGAGACCCAGTACTTC
TRBJ1-2	.	TRBD1	TRBV2	CASITGGGETGYTF	TGTGCCAGCATTACAGGGGGAGGGGAAACGGGCTACACCTTC
TRBJ2-2	.	TRBD1	TRBV9	CASSIPRDRGTGELFF	TGTGCCAGCAGCATCCCCCGGGACAGGGGGACCGGGGAGCTGTTTTTT
TRBJ1-2	.	.	TRBV19	CASSWAGGREGYTF	TGTGCCAGTAGTTGGGCCGGGGGTAGAGAAGGCTACACCTTC
TRBJ1-2	.	.	TRBV6-1	CASSEGTGNYGYTF	TGTGCCAGCAGTGAAGGTACAGGGAACTATGGCTACACCTTC
TRBJ2-5	.	TRBD1	TRBV7-3	CASSPGGRGETQYF	TGTGCCAGCAGCCCCGGCGGCAGGGGGGAGACCCAGTACTTC
TRBJ1-1	.	.	TRBV6-1	CASSEPQGGDTEAFF	TGTGCCAGCAGTGAGCCCCAGGGAGGGGACACTGAAGCTTTCTTT
TRBJ1-3	.	.	TRBV6-6	CASSNAGRISGNTIYF	TGTGCCAGCAGCAACGCGGGACGGATCTCTGGAAACACCATATATTTT
TRBJ2-3	.	TRBD2	TRBV10-1	CASIRFEASGVGDTQYF	TGCGCCAGCATCAGATTTGAGGCTAGCGGGGTCGGAGATACGCAGTATTTT
TRBJ1-1	once	.	TRBV30	CAWSVLRGNTEAFF	TGTGCCTGGAGTGTACTCAGGGGGAACACTGAAGCTTTCTTT
TRBJ1-4	.	.	TRBV27	CASSLSWGGKEKLFF	TGTGCCAGCAGTTTATCGTGGGGGGGTAAGGAAAAACTGTTTTTT